Sequencing of this TCR beta chain was carried out in a study of breast tumors, draining lymph nodes, adjacent tissues. Study results and caveats: Tumor T cell lymph node origin was a supported hypothesis, not proven. The data were judged consistent with most tumor T cells coming from lymph node and expanding in tumor. Tumor and nontumor repertoires were significantly more similar in luminal-like than in basal-like breast cancer. Compared with lymph nodes, tumors were less diverse; compared with nontumor tissue, more.

Using its own MiXCR run on the multiplex PCR reads, TCRdb lists one record per CDR3 protein. Here the sample spans over 20,000 distinct CDR3 sequences, roughly 21% being singletons. Germline lookup yields CDR1 DFQATT and CDR2 SNEGSKA (reference sequence). With 3 bases clipped from V and 6 bases from J, the junction kept 1 base outside the gene matches. This CDR3 comprises 13 residues. With respect to this clonotype: Its antigen remains unknown.

The rearrangement links TRBV20-1 to TRBJ2-1; 11 nucleotides match TRBD1. The sequencing input was breast tumor tissue. This clonotype was sampled from a female donor with breast cancer. Some clones in this sample may be carry-over from other donors' samples. This CDR3 is CSARGQGGNEQFF. The CDR3, as DNA: TGCAGTGCTAGGGGACAGGGGGGCAATGAGCAGTTCTTC.